Listed here are 16 T cell receptor beta chains from one sample, sequenced in a study of blood T cell repertoires in COVID-19. Assay used: immunoSEQ multiplex PCR; TCRdb lists only in-frame clones, some missing. The sample has 300,000 or so clones; about 86% are singletons. The sample taken for sequencing was PBMCs or T cells enriched from blood (not recorded which). The receptors were gathered from a woman aged 40-49 years with acute COVID-19.

This clone was observed a single time. The gene calls are TRBV6-5 and TRBJ1-2; TRBD1 matches at 8 bases. J gave up 3 bases and V 6 bases, and 3 bases lay outside the gene matches. Germline V CDR1 and CDR2: MNHEY, SVGAGI. CDR3 length equals 13 residues. The CDR3: CASRLTGDYGYTF. The CDR3 region has the DNA TGTGCCAGCAGGCTGACAGGGGACTATGGCTACACCTTC.

The chain employs TRBV14 and TRBJ2-5, with D possibly matching TRBD2 (5 bases). V gave up 0 bases and J gave up 0 bases, with 14 bases separating them. Per the germline V gene, CDR1 is SGHDN and CDR2 is FVKESK. CDR3 length: 17 amino acids. The CDR3 DNA reads as TGTGCCAGCAGCCAAGATGGGAGAGCAAAGTACCAAGAGACCCAGTACTTC. It encodes CASSQDGRAKYQETQYF. The full variable domain, completed using reference TRBV14 and TRBJ2-5, is EAGVTQFPSHSVIEKGQTVTLRCDPISGHDNLYWYRRVMGKEIKFLLHFVKESKQDESGMPNNRFLAERTGGTYSTLKVQPAELEDSGVYFCASSQDGRAKYQETQYFGPGTRLLVL.

The chain recombines TRBV4-3 with TRBJ2-7; 14 positions agree with TRBD2. Unmatched junction bases numbered 13, after V lost 5 bases and J lost 4 bases. Germline values: CDR1 LGHNA, CDR2 YSLEER. The CDR3 has 18 amino acids. The chain's CDR3 is CASSKGTSGGSPMYEQYF. DNA for the CDR3: TGCGCCAGCAGCAAGGGGACTAGCGGGGGTTCACCTATGTACGAGCAGTACTTC.

This rearrangement joins TRBV29-1 to TRBJ1-2; D is uncertain. Germline CDR1 SQVTM, CDR2 ANQGSEA. Deletions cut 4 bases from V and 4 bases from J, with 13 bases between. There are 13 residues in the CDR3. The CDR3 DNA is TGCAGCGTTGCCGAACCGGGTAGCTATGGCTACACCTTC. This gives the protein CSVAEPGSYGYTF.

V and J are TRBV7-6 and TRBJ1-5, with D possibly TRBD1 on 6 matching bases. The CDR3 runs to 14 residues. V lost 3 bases, J lost 4 bases, and 10 bases lay in between. Per the germline V gene, CDR1 is SGHVS and CDR2 is FNYEAQ. DNA of the CDR3: TGTGCCAGCAGCTTGGGGACACAGAATCAGCCCCAGCATTTT. This sequence encodes CASSLGTQNQPQHF.

The J gene is TRBJ2-5, the V gene TRBV6-7; TRBD1 agrees at 8 bases. TRBV6-7 is filed as an ORF, its function uncertain. This CDR3 spans 16 amino acids. After removal of 0 bases from V and 9 bases from J, the junction contained 12 bases not matched to a gene. The CDR3 loop is CASSYSGTGPMRAQYF. CDR3 sequence (DNA): TGTGCCAGCAGTTACTCGGGGACAGGTCCAATGAGGGCCCAGTACTTC.

The genes are TRBV7-3 and TRBJ1-2; 9 nucleotides agree with TRBD1. This CDR3 spans 14 amino acids. Per germline, CDR1 SGHTA and CDR2 FQGTGA. V shed 5 bases and J 4 bases; nucleotides not matched to a gene: 5. The CDR3 DNA reads TGTGCCAGCAGCATAGGACAGGGGCGCTATGGCTACACCTTC. As protein: CASSIGQGRYGYTF.

The V call is TRBV6-2 or TRBV6-3, the J call TRBJ2-2; 13 bases agree with TRBD2. Germline CDR1 reads MNHEY; CDR2 reads SVGEGT. The J segment lost 1 base and the V segment lost 6 bases, leaving 5 bases of the junction unmatched. The length of the CDR3 is 17 residues. The CDR3 coding sequence is TGTGCCAGCAGCCAAAGGACTAGCGGGAGGAACACCGGGGAGCTGTTTTTT. Amino acid sequence: CASSQRTSGRNTGELFF.

This sequence joins TRBV7-8 and TRBJ1-5; a weak D match, TRBD1 (6 bases). The V end was cut by 7 bases, the J end by 4 bases, with 17 bases between. This CDR3 region has 15 residues. The germline CDR1 and CDR2 sequences are SGHVS and FQNEAQ. CDR3 sequence (DNA): TGTGCCAGCACGGCCGGGCAGGGGAAAAATCAGCCCCAGCATTTT. Residues: CASTAGQGKNQPQHF. Using reference TRBV7-8 and TRBJ1-5 for the parts outside the CDR3, the full variable domain is GAGVSQSPRYKVAKRGQDVALRCDPISGHVSLFWYQQALGQGPEFLTYFQNEAQLDKSGLPSDRFFAERPEGSVSTLKIQRTQQEDSAVYLCASTAGQGKNQPQHFGDGTRLSIL.

The J gene is TRBJ2-2, the V gene TRBV5-6; D unclear. V was pared by 0 bases and J by 0 bases, with 9 bases between. The CDR3 has 16 residues. CDR1 and CDR2 from the germline V gene are SGHDT and YYEEEE. CDR3 loop: CASSLVTDTNTGELFF. CDR3 sequence (DNA): TGTGCCAGCAGCTTGGTAACTGATACGAACACCGGGGAGCTGTTTTTT.

The chain recombines TRBV7-2 with TRBJ1-2, with 7 bases that match TRBD1. The germline V gene has CDR1 SGHTA and CDR2 FQGNSA. The length of the CDR3 is 13 residues. J lost 8 bases, V lost 5 bases, and 8 bases had no gene match. In DNA form, the CDR3 reads TGTGCCAGCAGCACATGGGACAGAAAAGGCTACACCTTC. Its translation is CASSTWDRKGYTF.

The J gene is TRBJ2-3, the V gene TRBV7-3; the match to TRBD2 covers 7 bases. Germline trimming cut 8 bases from V and 0 bases from J; bases unmatched to any gene: 2. Germline lookup yields CDR1 SGHTA and CDR2 FQGTGA. The CDR3 has 13 residues. CDR3 residues: CASASGSTDTQYF. CDR3 nucleotide sequence: TGTGCCAGCGCTAGCGGAAGCACAGATACGCAGTATTTT.

This chain connects TRBV7-2 to TRBJ1-1; 7 bases are a match to TRBD1. V trimming: 1 base; J trimming: 6 bases; junction bases outside the gene matches: 8. Per the germline V gene, CDR1 is SGHTA and CDR2 is FQGNSA. The CDR3 totals 15 residues. The CDR3 DNA follows: TGTGCCAGCAGCTTAGGACGGACAGACAGGGCTGAAGCTTTCTTT. Encoded protein: CASSLGRTDRAEAFF.

V gene TRBV18 combines with J gene TRBJ1-6, with D tentatively TRBD1 (6 bases). The germline V gene has CDR1 KGHSH and CDR2 LQKENI. This CDR3 is 13 amino acids long. V lost 5 bases and J lost 8, with 10 bases in between. CDR3 loop: CASSAGVHSPLHF. As DNA, the CDR3 is TGTGCCAGCTCAGCAGGGGTTCATTCACCCCTCCACTTT.

The chain joins TRBV27 to TRBJ1-2; 9 bases fit TRBD1. Trimming cost V 5 bases and J 5 bases; bases outside gene matches: 6. In germline, CDR1 is MNHEY, CDR2 SMNVEV (reference sequence). The CDR3 is made up of 14 amino acids. The CDR3 reads CASSRSGQGYGYTF. In nucleotides, the CDR3 is TGTGCCAGCAGTCGCTCGGGACAGGGATATGGCTACACCTTC.

V usage is TRBV3-1 (or the pseudogene TRBV3-2) and J usage is TRBJ2-5; TRBD2 matches at 10 bases. This CDR3 comprises 16 residues. Germline V gene sequence: CDR1 LGHDT, CDR2 YNNKEL (reference sequence). With V trimmed by 4 bases and J by 6 bases, 11 bases remained unmatched. Here the CDR3 DNA reads TGTGCCAGCAGCCCCACCGCTAGCGGGAGTACGAAGACCCAGTACTTC. Its translation: CASSPTASGSTKTQYF.